This T cell receptor beta chain was captured by sequencing in a study of OX40 agonist ivuxolimab in advanced cancers. Study summary: Three patients, one with hepatocellular carcinoma and two with cutaneous melanoma, responded partially. Study-level findings and limits: Clonal expansion was among the lowest in partial responders at 0.1-3.0 mg/kg, especially CD8+. Within 6 weeks, CD4+ and CD8+ blood T cells expanded clonally at 0.1 to 3.0 mg/kg. The mean number of expanded clones was higher in CD8+ T cells than in CD4+.

Assay used: immunoSEQ multiplex PCR; TCRdb lists only in-frame clones, some missing. The sample carries 66,000 or so clones, around 82% recorded once. This clone has only a few counts. Antigen specificity is unknown. This TCR was sampled from an adult with an advanced solid tumor such as melanoma, head and neck, liver or kidney cancer. The source material was CD4+ or CD8+ T cells sorted from blood, sampled in a trial of the OX40 agonist ivuxolimab.

The CDR3 region has the DNA TGCGCCAGCAGCCGAGTGGGGTCGGACGGTGAAAAACTGTTTTTT. This gives the protein CASSRVGSDGEKLFF. The rearrangement joins TRBV4-1 to TRBJ1-4; D unclear. V was cut by 4 bases and J by 7 bases, with 16 bases left in between. The germline gives CDR1 MGHRA, CDR2 YSYEKL. The length of the CDR3 is 15 residues.